A selection of T cell receptor beta chains follows, all from one sample in a study of shared clonotypes between healthy human individuals. Assay: immunoSEQ multiplex PCR; the TCRdb copy retains only in-frame clones and omits some. The sample gives roughly 2 million clones, 90% to 97% of which show up once; 0.1% to 0.15% is in the top ten. The specimen sequenced was naive CD4+ T cells sorted from blood. The source of these receptors is a young man in good health. Both conserved end residues are part of each CDR3. The D gene is left open where the match is weak. Not all rows give a size; the values are once, few, many and, for expanded clones, a class.

clone size: -; J gene: TRBJ1-1; D gene: -; V gene: TRBV28; CDR3 DNA: TGTGCCAGCAGCCGCAGGGAGAACACTGAAGCTTTCTTT; CDR3 protein: CASSRRENTEAFF
clone size: -; J gene: TRBJ1-3; D gene: -; V gene: TRBV29-1; CDR3 DNA: TGCAGCGTTGACGTCTCTGGAAACACCATATATTTT; CDR3 protein: CSVDVSGNTIYF
clone size: once; J gene: TRBJ2-5; D gene: -; V gene: TRBV5-4; CDR3 DNA: TGTGCCAGCAGCACGGACAGCAGGGAGACCCAGTACTTC; CDR3 protein: CASSTDSRETQYF
clone size: -; J gene: TRBJ2-7; D gene: -; V gene: TRBV18; CDR3 DNA: TGTGCCAGCTCAGCGGGACTGATCTACGAGCAGTACTTC; CDR3 protein: CASSAGLIYEQYF
clone size: -; J gene: TRBJ1-3; D gene: -; V gene: TRBV10-3; CDR3 DNA: TGTGCCATCAGTGAGTCCCAAGGGTACACCATATATTTT; CDR3 protein: CAISESQGYTIYF
clone size: -; J gene: TRBJ2-3; D gene: TRBD1; V gene: TRBV5-4; CDR3 DNA: TGTGCCAGCAGCCACCAAGGACAGGGAGAGGGGAATACGCAGTATTTT; CDR3 protein: CASSHQGQGEGNTQYF
clone size: -; J gene: TRBJ1-6; D gene: TRBD1; V gene: TRBV5-8; CDR3 DNA: TGTGCCAGCAGCTTTACAGGGGCCGCGTTTGGACCCCTCCACTTT; CDR3 protein: CASSFTGAAFGPLHF
clone size: -; J gene: TRBJ2-7; D gene: TRBD2; V gene: TRBV9; CDR3 DNA: TGTGCCAGCAGCGTAGAGCCAGCGGGATCCTACGAGCAGTACTTC; CDR3 protein: CASSVEPAGSYEQYF
clone size: -; J gene: TRBJ2-7; D gene: TRBD2; V gene: TRBV7-8; CDR3 DNA: TGTGCCAGCAGCTTATCCGCCGGGGGGTACCCAGCCTACGAGCAGTACTTC; CDR3 protein: CASSLSAGGYPAYEQYF
clone size: once; J gene: TRBJ2-4; D gene: -; V gene: TRBV29-1; CDR3 DNA: TGCAGCGTTGGCGACAGAACCTTAGCCAAAAACATTCAGTACTTC; CDR3 protein: CSVGDRTLAKNIQYF
clone size: once; J gene: TRBJ2-5; D gene: -; V gene: TRBV4-1; CDR3 DNA: TGCGCCAGCAGCGGAAGAAATTCAGAGACCCAGTACTTC; CDR3 protein: CASSGRNSETQYF
clone size: -; J gene: TRBJ1-6; D gene: -; V gene: TRBV28; CDR3 DNA: TGTGCCAGTAACTTTCGGGTTTATAATTCACCCCTCCACTTT; CDR3 protein: CASNFRVYNSPLHF
clone size: -; J gene: TRBJ1-4; D gene: -; V gene: TRBV30; CDR3 DNA: TGTGCCTGGAGTGTGTCCAGAAAGGAAAAACTGTTTTTT; CDR3 protein: CAWSVSRKEKLFF
clone size: -; J gene: TRBJ2-2; D gene: TRBD2; V gene: TRBV7-8; CDR3 DNA: TGTGCCAGCAGCCTGCGGACTAGCGGGGGGGACTTGAACACCGGGGAGCTGTTTTTT; CDR3 protein: CASSLRTSGGDLNTGELFF
clone size: -; J gene: TRBJ2-7; D gene: -; V gene: TRBV29-1; CDR3 DNA: TGCAGCGTCGGACAGACCTACGAGCAGTACTTC; CDR3 protein: CSVGQTYEQYF
clone size: -; J gene: TRBJ2-2; D gene: TRBD1; V gene: TRBV19; CDR3 DNA: TGTGCCAGTAGTCCGACAGGGGTAACCGGGGAGCTGTTTTTT; CDR3 protein: CASSPTGVTGELFF
clone size: -; J gene: TRBJ2-5; D gene: -; V gene: TRBV30; CDR3 DNA: TGTGCCTGGAGCTCCTATGGAGGGGTGTACCAAGAGACCCAGTACTTC; CDR3 protein: CAWSSYGGVYQETQYF
clone size: -; J gene: TRBJ2-5; D gene: -; V gene: TRBV30; CDR3 DNA: TGTGCCTGGAGTGCCCGGAACGGGGAGACCCAGTACTTC; CDR3 protein: CAWSARNGETQYF
clone size: -; J gene: TRBJ1-1; D gene: TRBD1; V gene: TRBV7-9; CDR3 DNA: TGTGCCAGCAGCTGGCCGGGACAGACCTTAAACACTGAAGCTTTCTTT; CDR3 protein: CASSWPGQTLNTEAFF
clone size: -; J gene: TRBJ2-7; D gene: -; V gene: TRBV5-1; CDR3 DNA: TGCGCCAGCAGCGAACAGGGCTACGAGCAGTACTTC; CDR3 protein: CASSEQGYEQYF
clone size: -; J gene: TRBJ2-5; D gene: -; V gene: TRBV5-6; CDR3 DNA: TGTGCCAGCAGCTTGTCACCGCTAGAGACCCAGTACTTC; CDR3 protein: CASSLSPLETQYF
clone size: -; J gene: TRBJ2-7; D gene: TRBD1; V gene: TRBV2; CDR3 DNA: TGTGCCACCGGACAGGGGTACGAGCAGTACTTC; CDR3 protein: CATGQGYEQYF
clone size: -; J gene: TRBJ2-3; D gene: -; V gene: TRBV5-6; CDR3 DNA: TGTGCCAGCAGCCGCATTACAGATACGCAGTATTTT; CDR3 protein: CASSRITDTQYF
clone size: -; J gene: TRBJ2-2; D gene: -; V gene: TRBV6-1; CDR3 DNA: TGTGCCAGCAGTGAATCCCCTTTGTACTGGACCGGGGAGCTGTTTTTT; CDR3 protein: CASSESPLYWTGELFF
clone size: -; J gene: TRBJ1-3; D gene: -; V gene: TRBV6-5; CDR3 DNA: TGTGCCAGCAGTCCCTCCACGGGTGGAAACACCATATATTTT; CDR3 protein: CASSPSTGGNTIYF
clone size: once; J gene: TRBJ2-5; D gene: -; V gene: TRBV18; CDR3 DNA: TGTGCCAGCTCACCGCGAACAAGGGTCCAAGAGACCCAGTACTTC; CDR3 protein: CASSPRTRVQETQYF
clone size: -; J gene: TRBJ1-1; D gene: -; V gene: TRBV7-2; CDR3 DNA: TGTGCCAGCAGCTTAGCGGGGGTGGGCACTGAAGCTTTCTTT; CDR3 protein: CASSLAGVGTEAFF
clone size: -; J gene: TRBJ2-5; D gene: -; V gene: TRBV7-8; CDR3 DNA: TGTGCCAGCAGCAAACTCGGGACCCAACAAGAGACCCAGTACTTC; CDR3 protein: CASSKLGTQQETQYF
clone size: once; J gene: TRBJ2-1; D gene: -; V gene: TRBV10-1; CDR3 DNA: TGCGCCAGCAGTGCACCGACTAGTTTGGATGAGCAGTTCTTC; CDR3 protein: CASSAPTSLDEQFF
clone size: -; J gene: TRBJ1-3; D gene: -; V gene: TRBV6-1; CDR3 DNA: TGTGCCAGCAGTGAAAGATCGGCTGGAAACACCATATATTTT; CDR3 protein: CASSERSAGNTIYF
clone size: -; J gene: TRBJ1-2; D gene: -; V gene: TRBV30; CDR3 DNA: TGTGCCTGGAGTACCGGACAGAGCTATGGCTACACCTTC; CDR3 protein: CAWSTGQSYGYTF
clone size: once; J gene: TRBJ2-7; D gene: -; V gene: TRBV19; CDR3 DNA: TGTGCCAGTAGTATAGTAGGCAATACCTACGAGCAGTACTTC; CDR3 protein: CASSIVGNTYEQYF
clone size: -; J gene: TRBJ2-1; D gene: -; V gene: TRBV5-4; CDR3 DNA: TGTGCCAGCAGCCTAGACTCGGGACGCCAGGGGTTCTTC; CDR3 protein: CASSLDSGRQGFF
clone size: -; J gene: TRBJ1-4; D gene: TRBD1; V gene: TRBV6-6; CDR3 DNA: TGTGCCAGCAGATCGCACCCGGGACAGATTGAAAAACTGTTTTTT; CDR3 protein: CASRSHPGQIEKLFF
clone size: -; J gene: TRBJ2-1; D gene: -; V gene: TRBV5-1; CDR3 DNA: TGCGCCAGCAGTGCCCTGAATACCTACAATGAGCAGTTCTTC; CDR3 protein: CASSALNTYNEQFF
clone size: -; J gene: TRBJ2-1; D gene: TRBD2; V gene: TRBV5-6; CDR3 DNA: TGTGCCAGCAGCCCGTGGACTAGCGGGAGTAATGAGCAGTTCTTC; CDR3 protein: CASSPWTSGSNEQFF
clone size: -; J gene: TRBJ1-6; D gene: TRBD1; V gene: TRBV9; CDR3 DNA: TGTGCCAGCAGCACCAACAGGGGGAATTCACCCCTCCACTTT; CDR3 protein: CASSTNRGNSPLHF
clone size: once; J gene: TRBJ2-2; D gene: -; V gene: TRBV5-8; CDR3 DNA: TGTGCCAGCAGCCGGCCCCCCGGGGAGCTGTTTTTT; CDR3 protein: CASSRPPGELFF
clone size: -; J gene: TRBJ2-7; D gene: -; V gene: TRBV10-2; CDR3 DNA: TGCGCCAGCAGTGAGGGCGACTCTCTGCAGACCTACGAGCAGTACTTC; CDR3 protein: CASSEGDSLQTYEQYF
clone size: -; J gene: TRBJ1-2; D gene: TRBD1; V gene: TRBV19; CDR3 DNA: TGTGCCAGTTCATCGGGACAGGGAGGAATTTGGTTCTATGGCTACACCTTC; CDR3 protein: CASSSGQGGIWFYGYTF
clone size: -; J gene: TRBJ1-1; D gene: -; V gene: TRBV5-4; CDR3 DNA: TGTGCCAGCAGCCGTCGAGCCGAGAACACTGAAGCTTTCTTT; CDR3 protein: CASSRRAENTEAFF
clone size: -; J gene: TRBJ2-3; D gene: -; V gene: TRBV7-9; CDR3 DNA: TGTGCCAGCAGCGTACATGCGGACAACACAGATACGCAGTATTTT; CDR3 protein: CASSVHADNTDTQYF
clone size: -; J gene: TRBJ2-3; D gene: TRBD1; V gene: TRBV5-1; CDR3 DNA: TGCGCCAGCAGAGTAACAGGGGGCGGCACAGATACGCAGTATTTT; CDR3 protein: CASRVTGGGTDTQYF
clone size: -; J gene: TRBJ1-1; D gene: TRBD1; V gene: TRBV30; CDR3 DNA: TGTGCCTGGGGGGGGTTGAAGCGACAGGGTTGGTTGGAAGAAGCTTTCTTT; CDR3 protein: CAWGGLKRQGWLEEAFF
clone size: -; J gene: TRBJ2-7; D gene: -; V gene: TRBV11-2; CDR3 DNA: TGTGCCAGCAGCTTAGATGGGAGCAGGTTCTACGAGCAGTACTTC; CDR3 protein: CASSLDGSRFYEQYF
clone size: -; J gene: TRBJ1-5; D gene: -; V gene: TRBV29-1; CDR3 DNA: TGCAGCGTTGGTGAACAGGGTAATCAGCCCCAGCATTTT; CDR3 protein: CSVGEQGNQPQHF
clone size: -; J gene: TRBJ2-7; D gene: TRBD1; V gene: TRBV7-2; CDR3 DNA: TGTGCCAGCAGCTGGAGGACAGGGATAGACGAGCAGTACTTC; CDR3 protein: CASSWRTGIDEQYF
clone size: -; J gene: TRBJ2-7; D gene: -; V gene: TRBV4-1; CDR3 DNA: TGCGCCAGCAGCCAAGATGGGAGCGAGCAGTACTTC; CDR3 protein: CASSQDGSEQYF
clone size: once; J gene: TRBJ1-4; D gene: -; V gene: TRBV6-5; CDR3 DNA: TGTGCCAGCAGTGATGACTTAAAGGGAGAAAAACTGTTTTTT; CDR3 protein: CASSDDLKGEKLFF
clone size: -; J gene: TRBJ1-6; D gene: TRBD1; V gene: TRBV5-1; CDR3 DNA: TGCGCCAGCAGCCGGGACAGGGGCAATTCACCCCTCCACTTT; CDR3 protein: CASSRDRGNSPLHF
clone size: -; J gene: TRBJ1-2; D gene: -; V gene: TRBV19; CDR3 DNA: TGTGCCAGTAGTCCGACGCCTCCTCTCGGGGGCATGGAAGGCTACACCTTC; CDR3 protein: CASSPTPPLGGMEGYTF
clone size: -; J gene: TRBJ1-1; D gene: TRBD1; V gene: TRBV2; CDR3 DNA: TGTGCCAGCAGCCTCGACAGGGGTCGGGGCACTGAAGCTTTCTTT; CDR3 protein: CASSLDRGRGTEAFF
clone size: -; J gene: TRBJ2-5; D gene: -; V gene: TRBV18; CDR3 DNA: TGTGCCAGCTCACCAATTTTCCAAGAGACCCAGTACTTC; CDR3 protein: CASSPIFQETQYF
clone size: -; J gene: TRBJ2-1; D gene: -; V gene: TRBV10-1; CDR3 DNA: TGCGCCAGCAGTGAGGTTACCCCGAGCTCCTACAATGAGCAGTTCTTC; CDR3 protein: CASSEVTPSSYNEQFF
clone size: -; J gene: TRBJ2-3; D gene: -; V gene: TRBV7-8; CDR3 DNA: TGTGCCAGCAGCTTAGGGGCAGGGGTTGCAGATACGCAGTATTTT; CDR3 protein: CASSLGAGVADTQYF
clone size: -; J gene: TRBJ1-2; D gene: -; V gene: TRBV5-4; CDR3 DNA: TGTGCCAGCAGCTTGCGGACAGAAAGGGATGGCTACACCTTC; CDR3 protein: CASSLRTERDGYTF
clone size: -; J gene: TRBJ2-1; D gene: TRBD2; V gene: TRBV10-3; CDR3 DNA: TGTGCCATCAAGCCTAGCGGGAGAAATGAGCAGTTCTTC; CDR3 protein: CAIKPSGRNEQFF
clone size: -; J gene: TRBJ2-7; D gene: -; V gene: TRBV18; CDR3 DNA: TGTGCCAGCTCACCGGGGCCGGGACTTAACTACGAGCAGTACTTC; CDR3 protein: CASSPGPGLNYEQYF
clone size: -; J gene: TRBJ2-5; D gene: TRBD1; V gene: TRBV11-1; CDR3 DNA: TGTGCCAGCAGCTTATTCTACAGGGGGACGGAGACCCAGTACTTC; CDR3 protein: CASSLFYRGTETQYF
clone size: few; J gene: TRBJ1-5; D gene: -; V gene: TRBV2; CDR3 DNA: TGTGCCAGCAGGGGGACCGGCAATCAGCCCCAGCATTTT; CDR3 protein: CASRGTGNQPQHF